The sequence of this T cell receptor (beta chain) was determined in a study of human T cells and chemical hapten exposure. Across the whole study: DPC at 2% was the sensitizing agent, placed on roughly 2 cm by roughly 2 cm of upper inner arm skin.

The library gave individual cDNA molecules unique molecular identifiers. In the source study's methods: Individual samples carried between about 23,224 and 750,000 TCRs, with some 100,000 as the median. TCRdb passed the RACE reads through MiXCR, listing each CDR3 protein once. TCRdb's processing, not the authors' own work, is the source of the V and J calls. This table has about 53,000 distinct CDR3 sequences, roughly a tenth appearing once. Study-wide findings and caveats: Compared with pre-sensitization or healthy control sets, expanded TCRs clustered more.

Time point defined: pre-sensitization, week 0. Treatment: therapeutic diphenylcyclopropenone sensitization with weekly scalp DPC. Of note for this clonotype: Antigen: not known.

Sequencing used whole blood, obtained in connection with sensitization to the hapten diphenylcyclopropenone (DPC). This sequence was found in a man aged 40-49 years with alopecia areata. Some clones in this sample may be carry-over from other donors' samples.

The CDR3 here is CASSLIAGGAAGELFF. CDR3 DNA: TGCGCCAGCAGCTTGATAGCAGGGGGCGCGGCCGGGGAGCTGTTTTTT. This chain joins TRBV5-1 and TRBJ2-2; 8 bases fit TRBD1. The length of the CDR3 is 16 residues. CDR1 SGHRS and CDR2 YFSETQ come from the germline V gene. J gave up 6 bases and V 1 base, and 8 bases lay outside the gene matches.